The source of this T cell receptor (beta chain) is a study of shared clonotypes between healthy human individuals. For the study at large: The plates for each donor numbered three CD4 naive, three CD4 memory, two CD8 naive and one CD8 memory.

A remark on this clone: Its antigen is unidentified.

Study-wide findings and caveats: Compared with memory subsets, naive subsets generally had larger estimated richness.

Trimming removed 3 bases at V and 9 bases at J, with 15 bases between. In germline, CDR1 is SNHLY, CDR2 FYNNEI. The CDR3 extends over 14 amino acids. Per the original methods: Junction-only immunoSEQ sequences carried no quality scores, so filtering differed. The repertoire was sequenced with immunoSEQ multiplex PCR; TCRdb's copy has only in-frame clones and lacks some. The DNA was the basis for D and trimming; V, J and clone size are from that table. The sample consists of 550,000 to 700,000 clones, less than 80% of them appearing once. Sequenced: memory CD4+ T cells sorted from blood. This sample's subset: CD45RA-negative fraction. The V gene is TRBV2, the J gene TRBJ1-5, with D perhaps TRBD1 (5 bases). This TCR was sampled from a woman in her twenties or thirties in good health. The CDR3, as DNA: TGTGCCAGCAGTGAGCAGGGCGGAGGTAGGCCCCAGCATTTT. It codes for CASSEQGGGRPQHF.